The T cell receptor (beta chain) described here comes from a study of cytomegalovirus exposure and HLA in healthy donors. Study-wide points: Further analysis, carried out later, found HLA-associated TCR beta chains more clonally expanded than equally common other chains.

PCR used 60 Vbeta primers and 13 Jbeta primers. Assay: immunoSEQ multiplex PCR; the TCRdb copy retains only in-frame clones and omits some. The table includes roughly 200,000 clones, approximately 86% detected once. As for this clone: The antigen is undetermined.

This CDR3 has 15 amino acids. Germline loops: CDR1 SQVTM, CDR2 ANQGSEA. With V trimmed by 6 bases and J by 2 bases, 11 bases remained unmatched. This clonotype was obtained from a woman in her twenties or thirties in good health and CMV-seronegative. The rearrangement links TRBV29-1 to TRBJ2-3; TRBD1 aligns across 7 bases. The sequencing sample was made of PBMCs. The DNA of the CDR3 is TGCAGCGTACACAGGGGACGGGGTAACACAGATACGCAGTATTTT. Translating gives CSVHRGRGNTDTQYF.